This entry concerns a single T cell receptor (beta chain). What it recognizes is unknown. The PCR had 60 Vbeta and 13 Jbeta primers. TCRdb keeps only in-frame clones here, not all; method: immunoSEQ multiplex PCR. In total, the table holds some 53,000 clones. The data are from a study of cytomegalovirus exposure and HLA in healthy donors. Between the trimmed V and J ends, which lost 6 bases and 2 bases, there was a span of 23 bases. The CDR3 runs to 17 residues. Germline V gene lookup returns CDR1 ENHRY and CDR2 SYGVKD. Overall study findings and caveats: There were three CMV-associated chains whose specificity for CMV antigens was confirmed in vitro.

The receptor was derived from a woman aged 60 to 75 in good health and CMV-seropositive. V is TRBV10-3 and J is TRBJ2-7; the D gene is possibly TRBD1 (6 bases). Sequencing input: PBMCs. The CDR3 loop reads CAISDPPIQGTPYEQYF. The CDR3 coding sequence is TGTGCCATCAGCGATCCGCCTATACAGGGAACTCCCTACGAGCAGTACTTC.